This TCR beta chain was identified during a study of CD8 T cells in Susac syndrome. Germline lookup yields CDR1 LGHDT and CDR2 YNNKEL (reference sequence). There are 17 residues in the CDR3. V gave up 0 bases and J gave up 0 bases, with 14 bases separating them. Reverse transcription used about 0.5 to 1 ug RNA and random hexamers. Each CDR3 protein gets one entry after TCRdb re-called the immunoSEQ multiplex PCR reads with MiXCR. The data hold 160,000 or so distinct CDR3 sequences, with approximately 95% observed a single time. Sequencing targeted TCR beta in T cells from blood (CD8+ and CD4+). The diagnostic criteria were recently defined, and patients with Susac syndrome met them for definite or probable disease.

The TCR sequence derives from a human donor with Susac syndrome. The specimen sequenced was CD4+ T cells from PBMCs. The chain is built from TRBV3-1 and TRBJ1-1; D is undetermined. CDR3 in amino acids: CASSQDLAAGLNTEAFF. The CDR3 nucleotides read TGTGCCAGCAGCCAAGATCTCGCGGCAGGCTTGAACACTGAAGCTTTCTTT.